This TCR beta chain is drawn from a study of T cell changes during pregnancy in multiple sclerosis. Profiled with immunoSEQ multiplex PCR; TCRdb holds only in-frame clones, not every one. Of 95,000 to 110,000 clones in the sample, around 93% are singletons; the top ten hold 0.78%. The V segment lost 4 bases and the J segment 5 bases; nucleotides outside the gene matches: 9. Germline CDR1 SGHNT, CDR2 YYREEE (reference sequence). This CDR3 is built from 15 residues. The chain uses TRBV5-4 and TRBJ2-1; 7 bases fit TRBD1. This clonotype was obtained from a female donor in good health, enrolled as a control in a pregnancy study. The sequences come from peripheral blood, collected in the third trimester of pregnancy. The CDR3 DNA is TGTGCCAGCAGCACCGACGGGACAGTACACAATGAGCAGTTCTTC. Protein: CASSTDGTVHNEQFF.